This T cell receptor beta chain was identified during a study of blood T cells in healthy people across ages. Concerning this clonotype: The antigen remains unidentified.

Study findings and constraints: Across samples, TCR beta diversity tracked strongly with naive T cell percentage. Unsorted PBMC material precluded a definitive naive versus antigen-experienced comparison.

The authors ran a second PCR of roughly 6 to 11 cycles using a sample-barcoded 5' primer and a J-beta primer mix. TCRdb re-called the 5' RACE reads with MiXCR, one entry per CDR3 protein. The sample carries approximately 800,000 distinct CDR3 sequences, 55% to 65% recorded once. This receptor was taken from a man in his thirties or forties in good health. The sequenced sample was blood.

CDR3 residues: CSVSPAVGEKLFF. The DNA of the CDR3 is TGCAGCGTGTCCCCAGCGGTGGGAGAAAAACTGTTTTTT. V usage is TRBV29-1 and J usage is TRBJ1-4; D is undetermined. The CDR3 totals 13 residues. V lost 6 bases to trimming and J lost 8 bases, with 16 bases between them. Germline V lookup: CDR1 SQVTM, CDR2 ANQGSEA.